The 20 T cell receptor beta chains given below trace back to one sample, sequenced in a study of T cell responses to AZD1222 COVID-19 vaccine. TCRdb's copy holds only in-frame clones and misses some; the assay was immunoSEQ multiplex PCR. The sample carries around 130,000 clones, 93% recorded once. The sample here was peripheral blood, taken on day 0 of AZD1222 vaccination. The source of these receptors is an adult in good health.

This clone was found once. The chain carries TRBV7-6 and TRBJ1-2, with D possibly TRBD1 on 5 matching bases. The V end was cut by 4 bases, the J end by 8 bases, with 11 bases between. The germline CDR1 and CDR2 sequences are SGHVS and FNYEAQ. The CDR3 extends over 12 amino acids. The CDR3 nucleotides read TGTGCCAGCAGCTCGACAGAGGAAGGCTACACCTTC. This codes for CASSSTEEGYTF.

This sequence joins TRBV3-1 (or the pseudogene TRBV3-2) and TRBJ1-2, with D perhaps TRBD1 (5 bases). Germline V gene lookup returns CDR1 LGHDT and CDR2 YNNKEL (reference sequence). CDR3 length equals 15 residues. Trimming left V 3 bases short and J 2 bases short, with 13 bases between. The chain's CDR3 is CASSQGTGSNYGYTF. The CDR3 coding sequence is TGTGCCAGCAGCCAGGGGACGGGCTCGAACTATGGCTACACCTTC.

This clone was seen only once. The chain uses TRBV3-1 (or the pseudogene TRBV3-2) and TRBJ2-2; D ambiguous. The V and J ends lost 7 bases and 5 bases respectively, with 20 bases between them. Germline-derived CDR1 and CDR2 are LGHDT and YNNKEL (reference sequence). The CDR3 extends over 16 amino acids. The CDR3 is CASTDHGVGPTGELFF. In DNA, the CDR3 is TGTGCCAGCACTGATCATGGGGTGGGCCCGACCGGGGAGCTGTTTTTT.

The chain combines TRBV27 with TRBJ2-1, with D unclear. The CDR3 covers 15 residues. V shed 2 bases and J shed 8 bases, with 16 bases lying between them. Germline V CDR1 and CDR2: MNHEY, SMNVEV (reference sequence). The CDR3 DNA sequence: TGTGCCAGCAGTTTAGCATCCCAAGAGTATGATGAGCAGTTCTTC. It translates to CASSLASQEYDEQFF.

This clone was seen once. V and J are TRBV19 and TRBJ1-3; 8 nucleotides match TRBD1. The germline CDR1 and CDR2 sequences are LNHDA and SQIVND (reference sequence). The CDR3 contains 15 residues. With V trimmed by 7 bases and J by 3 bases, 8 bases remained unmatched. The CDR3 is CASNPQGGFGNTIYF. As DNA, the CDR3 is TGTGCCAGTAATCCACAGGGGGGCTTTGGAAACACCATATATTTT.

The gene calls are TRBV19 and TRBJ1-1; no firm D call. CDR1 is LNHDA, CDR2 SQIVND, per germline (reference sequence). V was shortened by 5 bases and J by 0 bases, with 13 bases between the two germline ends. The CDR3 loop spans 15 amino acids. The CDR3 loop reads CASSFSGKMNTEAFF. The CDR3 DNA follows: TGTGCCAGTAGTTTCTCCGGAAAGATGAACACTGAAGCTTTCTTT.

The CDR3 is CASRLVGGAPKYYEQYF. CDR3 DNA: TGTGCAAGTCGCTTAGTTGGGGGAGCCCCCAAATACTACGAGCAGTACTTC. This chain uses TRBV12-2 with TRBJ2-7. TRBV12-2 is marked as a pseudogene. The CDR3 sequence is 17 residues long.

The chain couples TRBV2 to TRBJ2-1; D remains ambiguous. The V end was cut by 8 bases, the J end by 8 bases, with 16 bases between. In germline, CDR1 is SNHLY, CDR2 FYNNEI. The CDR3 contains 13 residues. This chain's CDR3 is CASVLGDDDEQFF. In nucleotides, the CDR3 is TGTGCCAGCGTCTTAGGAGACGACGATGAGCAGTTCTTC.

This chain links TRBV3-1 (or the pseudogene TRBV3-2) with TRBJ2-5; a possible D gene is TRBD1 (5 bases). V was cut by 4 bases and J by 3 bases, with 9 bases left in between. Per germline, CDR1 LGHDT and CDR2 YNNKEL (reference sequence). This CDR3 contains 13 residues. The CDR3 region has the DNA TGTGCCAGCAGCCGCAGGGTGGAAGAGACCCAGTACTTC. The encoded protein is CASSRRVEETQYF.

V is TRBV6-5 and J is TRBJ2-1; D may be TRBD1 (5 bases). The germline V and J ends were trimmed by 8 bases and 0 bases, with 11 bases remaining between them. The CDR3 covers 14 residues. CDR1 is MNHEY, CDR2 SVGAGI, per germline. The DNA of the CDR3 is TGTGCCAGCGGCGACAGCAGCTCCTACAATGAGCAGTTCTTC. Translated: CASGDSSSYNEQFF.

The chain combines TRBV7-6 with TRBJ2-7; D unresolved. With 1 base removed from V and 4 bases from J, the gap between germline ends came to 5 bases. The CDR3 runs 12 residues. Germline CDR1 reads SGHVS; CDR2 reads FNYEAQ. CDR3 DNA: TGTGCCAGCAGCTTAGTATCGTACGAGCAGTACTTC. It yields the protein CASSLVSYEQYF.

This clone occurred once. V gene TRBV28 combines with J gene TRBJ1-5; TRBD1 agrees at 7 bases. Losses at the gene ends were 2 bases for V and 0 bases for J; bases not matched to a gene: 7. The length of the CDR3 is 17 residues. The germline CDR1 and CDR2 sequences are MDHEN and SYDVKM. The CDR3 loop reads CASSLAGGTASNQPQHF. The DNA for the CDR3 is TGTGCCAGCAGTTTAGCGGGCGGGACAGCTAGCAATCAGCCCCAGCATTTT.

In this sample, this clone turned up once. This chain joins TRBV7-3 and TRBJ2-1, with D possibly matching TRBD2 (5 bases). V gave up 5 bases and J gave up 4 bases, with 12 bases separating them. In germline, CDR1 is SGHTA, CDR2 FQGTGA. This CDR3 comprises 14 residues. The CDR3 DNA sequence: TGTGCCAGCAGCCCGGGCGGGTCGTACAATGAGCAGTTCTTC. This translates into CASSPGGSYNEQFF.

This clone was observed a few times. V gene TRBV19 combines with J gene TRBJ1-1; no definite D call. Germline-derived CDR1 and CDR2 are LNHDA and SQIVND (reference sequence). This CDR3 comprises 15 residues. The V end was cut by 3 bases, the J end by 3 bases, with 14 bases between. The CDR3 reads CASSIYNRRDTEAFF. The CDR3 DNA follows: TGTGCCAGTAGTATTTATAACAGAAGAGACACTGAAGCTTTCTTT.

The chain carries TRBV6-1 and TRBJ2-2; D is uncertain. This CDR3 comprises 16 residues. Trimming pared 1 base from V and 0 bases from J, leaving 9 bases between. The germline CDR1 and CDR2 sequences are MNHNS and SASEGT. CDR3 nucleotides: TGTGCCAGCAGTGAAGATAGCTTCCCGAACACCGGGGAGCTGTTTTTT. This translates into CASSEDSFPNTGELFF.

The CDR3 sequence is CASSLQGNNSPLHF. The CDR3 DNA is TGTGCCAGCAGCCTTCAGGGGAATAATTCACCCCTCCACTTT. The rearrangement links TRBV7-9 to TRBJ1-6, with D possibly TRBD1 on 6 matching bases. Looked up from germline, CDR1 is SEHNR and CDR2 is FQNEAQ (reference sequence). The CDR3 consists of 14 residues. Trimming left V 5 bases short and J 5 bases short, with 10 bases between.

The chain joins TRBV11-2 to TRBJ1-1; tentatively, D is TRBD1 (5 bases). Germline V gene lookup returns CDR1 SGHAT and CDR2 FQNNGV. Trimming stripped 5 bases from V and 5 bases from J, with 12 bases between. The CDR3 covers 13 residues. CDR3 in amino acids: CASSAGKRTEAFF. The CDR3 DNA reads as TGTGCCAGCAGCGCAGGGAAGAGAACTGAAGCTTTCTTT.

The CDR3: CASSERVGEQYF. The CDR3 nucleotides read TGTGCCAGCAGTGAACGGGTAGGCGAGCAGTACTTC. The chain employs TRBV2 and TRBJ2-7; the D is unclear. CDR1 SNHLY and CDR2 FYNNEI come from the germline V gene. Trimming removed 2 bases from V and 6 bases from J, with 8 bases in between. The CDR3 is 12 amino acids.

The chain has TRBV6-6 and TRBJ2-3; 11 bases line up with TRBD2. The CDR3 is 17 residues long. CDR1 and CDR2 (germline): MNHNY, SVGAGI (reference sequence). V shed 5 bases, J shed 3 bases, and the junction held 10 bases outside the gene matches. The CDR3 reads CASSPLTSGTATDTQYF. The DNA for the CDR3 is TGTGCCAGCAGTCCGTTGACTAGCGGGACCGCGACAGATACGCAGTATTTT.

The J gene is TRBJ1-6, the V gene TRBV3-1 (or the pseudogene TRBV3-2); TRBD1 is a possible D gene (5 bases). CDR1 is LGHDT and CDR2 is YNNKEL in the germline V gene (reference sequence). The V gene lost 6 bases and the J gene lost 13 bases, with 19 bases spanning the gap. CDR3 length: 14 amino acids. The CDR3 loop reads CASSPTSLGLPLHF. The CDR3 DNA follows: TGTGCCAGCAGTCCGACCTCTCTGGGGCTGCCCCTCCACTTT.